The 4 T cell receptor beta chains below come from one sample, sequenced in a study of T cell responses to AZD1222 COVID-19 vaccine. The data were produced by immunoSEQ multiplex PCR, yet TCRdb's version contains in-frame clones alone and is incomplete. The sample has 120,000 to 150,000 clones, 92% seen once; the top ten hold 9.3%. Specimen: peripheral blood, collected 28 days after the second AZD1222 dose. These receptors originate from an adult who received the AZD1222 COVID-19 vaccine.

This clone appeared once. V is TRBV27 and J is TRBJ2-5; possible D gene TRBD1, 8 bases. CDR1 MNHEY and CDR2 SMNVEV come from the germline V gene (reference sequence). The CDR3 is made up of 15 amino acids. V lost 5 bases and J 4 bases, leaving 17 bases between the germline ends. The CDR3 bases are TGTGCCAGCAGTGCCAGGGGGCGGGGGAGAGAGACCCAGTACTTC. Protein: CASSARGRGRETQYF.

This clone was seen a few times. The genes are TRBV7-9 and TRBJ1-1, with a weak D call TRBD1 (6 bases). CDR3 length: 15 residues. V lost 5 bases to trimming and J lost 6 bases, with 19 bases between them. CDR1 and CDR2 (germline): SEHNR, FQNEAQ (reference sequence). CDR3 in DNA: TGTGCCAGCAGCCGGGGGCAGACTCAAAATTCTGAAGCTTTCTTT. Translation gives CASSRGQTQNSEAFF.

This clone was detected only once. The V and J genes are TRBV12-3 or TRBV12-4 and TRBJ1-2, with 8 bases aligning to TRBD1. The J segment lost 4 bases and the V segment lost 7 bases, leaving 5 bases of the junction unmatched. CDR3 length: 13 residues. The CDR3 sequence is CASTLTGGYGYTF. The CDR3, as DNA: TGTGCCAGCACCTTAACAGGGGGCTATGGCTACACCTTC.

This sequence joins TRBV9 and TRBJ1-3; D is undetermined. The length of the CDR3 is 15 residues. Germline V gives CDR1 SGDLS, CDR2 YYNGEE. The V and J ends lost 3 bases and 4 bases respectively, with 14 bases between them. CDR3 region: CASSAHLGNGNTIYF. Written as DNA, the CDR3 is TGTGCCAGCAGCGCCCACCTCGGGAACGGAAACACCATATATTTT.